This T cell receptor (beta chain) was captured in a study of T-cell memory formation after mild COVID-19. Study-wide context: TCR clusters were mostly confined to one donor each. Study-level findings and limits: There was a balanced CD4/CD8 profile in clones contracting day 15 to 85, and later expanders leaned CD4+.

TCRdb processed the 5' RACE reads anew with MiXCR; each CDR3 protein has one entry. Of 310,000 or so distinct CDR3 sequences in the sample, approximately 15% were seen once. Looked up from germline, CDR1 is MDHEN and CDR2 is SYDVKM. V was clipped by 6 bases and J by 0 bases, with 15 bases between them. This CDR3 region has 16 residues. A remark on this clonotype: Its antigen remains unknown.

V and J are TRBV28 and TRBJ1-3, with D tentatively TRBD1 (6 bases). The receptor was isolated from a man between 18 and 35 years old who had mild COVID-19 (a few samples of this study predate the infection). Cell type and time point are not known. The sample taken for sequencing was PBMCs or a T cell subset sorted from them (not recorded which). Written as DNA, the CDR3 is TGTGCCAGCAGCCTGACACAGGGCCACTCTGGAAACACCATATATTTT. It codes for CASSLTQGHSGNTIYF.